This section outlines one T cell receptor beta chain sequence together with its context. Here immunoSEQ multiplex PCR was the method, and the copy in TCRdb shows in-frame clones only, minus some. The sample contains 85,000 to 100,000 clones, approximately 90% of which appear only once. This sample is part of a study of blood T cell repertoires in COVID-19. There are 15 residues in the CDR3. J was trimmed by 0 bases and V by 3 bases; bases with no gene match: 3. Germline V gene data show CDR1 as SGHRS and CDR2 as YFSETQ. The TCR was taken from a woman aged 55-69 years with COVID-19, enrolled during active disease. The chain recombines TRBV5-1 with TRBJ2-1; TRBD2 agrees at 7 bases. The sequenced material came from peripheral blood. CDR3: CASSSRTSSYNEQFF. The CDR3 DNA follows: TGCGCCAGCAGCTCCCGGACTAGCTCCTACAATGAGCAGTTCTTC.